Below, 3 T cell receptor beta chains from the same sample are listed, as sequenced in a study of control samples from healthy donors and cancer patients (dated by TCRdb to 2018 to 2021). Library prep was done by the immunoSEQ multiplex PCR assay. The immuneACCESS repertoire file appears here via TCRdb, limited to in-frame rearrangements. These files lack a portion of the clones; in checked studies, under half of the deficit traces to unresolved V genes, and the cause of the others is not known. Counted in this sample were about 170,000 clones; about 90% of them appeared once. Approximately 12% of the sample is in the top ten clones. The material sequenced was blood. The receptors here all came from a man aged 25 to 45 in good health.

The chain couples TRBV14 to TRBJ1-1, with TRBD1 matching 8 bases. V dropped 0 bases and J dropped 5; count of bases not matched to a gene: 8. The CDR3 has 16 residues. CDR1 is SGHDN and CDR2 is FVKESK in the germline V gene. CDR3 sequence: CASSQDSGGWRTEAFF. In DNA form, the CDR3 reads TGTGCCAGCAGCCAAGATTCAGGGGGCTGGCGAACTGAAGCTTTCTTT.

V usage is TRBV5-8 and J usage is TRBJ1-2; no reliable D call. V dropped 4 bases and J dropped 8 bases, with 21 bases sitting between them. The V gene's germline CDR1 is SGHTS and CDR2 YDEGEE. The CDR3 length is 15 residues. Here the CDR3 DNA reads TGTGCCAGCAGCCATGGCGAAACGATAAGTGGAGGCTACACCTTC. Amino acids: CASSHGETISGGYTF.

This chain joins TRBV4-2 and TRBJ2-2, with D unresolved. CDR3 size: 15 residues. V shed 0 bases and J shed 6 bases, with 11 bases lying between them. CDR1 is LGHNA and CDR2 is YNFKEQ in the germline V gene. The CDR3 DNA reads TGTGCCAGCAGCCAAGATCTGAGGTACCCCGGGGAGCTGTTTTTT. Protein product: CASSQDLRYPGELFF.